Presented here are 15 T cell receptor beta chains from one specimen sequenced in a study of molecular identifiers for immune sequencing clone quantification. TCRdb reprocessed the PCR reads via MiXCR and lists one record per CDR3 protein. The table shows roughly 300,000 distinct CDR3 sequences, with roughly 24% occurring only once. Sample: naive CD8+ T cells from blood, with Jurkat cell RNA spiked in. Subset given: FACS-sorted CD8+CD4-CCR7+CD45RA+ naive T cells. These TCRs come from a human donor in good health. Some libraries in this study had Jurkat cell RNA spiked in.

This clonotype was seen only a few times. The chain links TRBV5-1 to TRBJ2-7; 10 bases are shared with TRBD1. The CDR3 is 14 residues long. Germline CDR1 SGHRS, CDR2 YFSETQ. Trimming removed 4 bases from V and 3 bases from J; junction bases left unmatched: 4. The CDR3 loop reads CASSGRDRGYEQYF. CDR3 sequence (DNA): TGCGCCAGCAGCGGCCGGGACAGGGGCTACGAGCAGTACTTC.

This clonotype was seen ten or more times. The chain uses TRBV7-2 and TRBJ2-3, with D maybe TRBD2 (6 bases). The CDR3 covers 14 residues. Germline CDR1 SGHTA, CDR2 FQGNSA. Trimming stripped 1 base from V and 2 bases from J, with 7 bases between. For the CDR3, the DNA is TGTGCCAGCAGCTTAGTAGCGGTCACAGATACGCAGTATTTT. Its protein is CASSLVAVTDTQYF.

This clonotype was counted a few times. The V call is TRBV16, the J call TRBJ1-5; TRBD1 aligns across 8 bases. The CDR3 extends over 19 amino acids. V lost 0 bases to trimming and J lost 0 bases; unmatched junction nucleotides: 10. Per the germline V gene, CDR1 is KGHSY and CDR2 is FQNENV. CDR3 sequence: CASSQSTGQGSYSNQPQHF. The CDR3 nucleotides are TGTGCCAGCAGCCAATCGACAGGACAGGGATCCTATAGCAATCAGCCCCAGCATTTT.

This clonotype was counted a few times. The V call is TRBV2, the J call TRBJ2-7, with D tentatively TRBD1 (6 bases). Deletions cut 7 bases from V and 3 bases from J, with 16 bases between. The CDR3 spans 14 residues. Per germline, CDR1 SNHLY and CDR2 FYNNEI. The CDR3 loop reads CASNQDRTHYEQYF. DNA for the CDR3: TGTGCCAGCAATCAAGACAGGACCCACTACGAGCAGTACTTC.

This clonotype showed up many times. The chain employs TRBV14 and TRBJ2-5; unclear D gene. The CDR3 has 13 residues. CDR1 and CDR2 (germline): SGHDN, FVKESK. Trimming took off 0 bases at V and 4 bases at J, with 6 bases between the two ends. CDR3 nucleotides: TGTGCCAGCAGCCAAGATCGGGCAGAGACCCAGTACTTC. Protein product: CASSQDRAETQYF.

This clonotype was counted many times. V gene TRBV5-4 combines with J gene TRBJ2-5; D is undetermined. The ends were cut back, 3 bases at V and 4 bases at J, with 13 bases in the middle. This CDR3 contains 14 residues. Germline CDR1 SGHNT, CDR2 YYREEE (reference sequence). The CDR3 sequence is CASSSASSVETQYF. CDR3 in DNA: TGTGCCAGCAGCTCGGCTAGTTCCGTAGAGACCCAGTACTTC.

This clonotype occurred a few times. The J gene is TRBJ2-7, the V gene TRBV27, with 9 bases fitting TRBD1. This CDR3 spans 14 amino acids. Per germline, CDR1 MNHEY and CDR2 SMNVEV (reference sequence). Unmatched junction bases numbered 6, after V lost 4 bases and J lost 5 bases. The chain's CDR3 is CASSSQGAVNEQYF. Written as DNA, the CDR3 is TGTGCCAGCAGTTCACAGGGGGCAGTTAACGAGCAGTACTTC.

The CDR3 loop reads CASRGSGTGVINEQFF. The CDR3, as DNA: TGTGCCAGCAGGGGGTCCGGGACAGGGGTGATCAATGAGCAGTTCTTC. This sequence joins TRBV27 and TRBJ2-1, with 10 bases lining up with TRBD1. This CDR3 comprises 16 residues. The V gene end was trimmed by 6 bases and the J gene end by 6 bases; junction bases not matched to a gene: 11. Per germline, CDR1 MNHEY and CDR2 SMNVEV (reference sequence).

The chain has TRBV12-3 or TRBV12-4 and TRBJ2-7; the match to TRBD2 covers 7 bases. The CDR3 totals 13 residues. V dropped 11 bases and J dropped 0; count of bases not matched to a gene: 7. The CDR3 DNA reads as TGTGCCTGCGGGGAGGGGTCCTCCTACGAGCAGTACTTC. Protein: CACGEGSSYEQYF.

V and J are TRBV20-1 and TRBJ2-7, with D perhaps TRBD1 or TRBD2 (5 bases each). Germline CDR1 reads DFQATT; CDR2 reads SNEGSKA (reference sequence). V was cut by 3 bases and J by 4 bases, with 10 bases left in between. This CDR3 contains 12 residues. CDR3: CSASAREYEQYF. CDR3 sequence (DNA): TGCAGTGCTAGCGCCAGGGAGTACGAGCAGTACTTC.

This rearrangement joins TRBV9 to TRBJ2-5; TRBD1 is a possible D gene (6 bases). V dropped 3 bases and J dropped 1 base, with 10 bases sitting between them. CDR3 length equals 14 residues. CDR1 SGDLS and CDR2 YYNGEE come from the germline V gene. CDR3 in amino acids: CASSDGTLQETQYF. The CDR3 DNA is TGTGCCAGCAGCGATGGGACACTCCAAGAGACCCAGTACTTC.

On this clonotype itself: Possible read error: a much larger clone is one base away. The CDR3 end shows no conserved phenylalanine or tryptophan, and so a read error is likely. This sequence joins TRBV29-1 and TRBJ1-1, with D possibly TRBD1 on 5 matching bases. Trimming cost V 6 bases and J 1 base, with 6 bases left between them. Germline V lookup: CDR1 SQVTM, CDR2 ANQGSEA. CDR3 size: 11 residues. CDR3 nucleotide sequence: TGCAGCGTAGGACAGAACACTGAAGCTTTCTCT. Protein: CSVGQNTEAFS.

This clonotype was picked up a small number of times. V is TRBV4-3 and J is TRBJ2-7; 11 bases align to TRBD2. The CDR3 is 15 residues long. V lost 4 bases to trimming and J lost 3 bases; unmatched junction nucleotides: 5. Germline assignment: CDR1 LGHNA and CDR2 YSLEER. CDR3 loop: CASSPSLAGGYEQYF. CDR3 sequence (DNA): TGCGCCAGCAGCCCATCGCTAGCGGGAGGCTACGAGCAGTACTTC.

J is TRBJ1-1 and V is TRBV30, with TRBD1 identical over 7 bases. This CDR3 contains 13 residues. J lost 5 bases, V lost 5 bases, and 8 bases had no gene match. CDR1 is GTSNPN and CDR2 is SVGIG in the germline V gene (reference sequence). CDR3 in DNA: TGTGCCTGGGACAGGGCATTTAATACTGAAGCTTTCTTT. It is translated as CAWDRAFNTEAFF.

This clonotype was found many times. V and J are TRBV19 and TRBJ2-5; D not certain. From germline, CDR1 is LNHDA and CDR2 SQIVND (reference sequence). This CDR3 contains 11 residues. V lost 5 bases and J lost 2, with 3 bases in between. The CDR3 DNA sequence: TGTGCCAGTAGTGGTCAAGAGACCCAGTACTTC. Amino acid sequence: CASSGQETQYF.